This note documents a single TCR beta chain sequence. Its antigen remains unknown. The method was immunoSEQ multiplex PCR; TCRdb's version includes in-frame clones alone and lacks a portion of them. The data show tens of thousands of clones, 90% seen once. This sample is drawn from a study of PD-1 blockade in classical Hodgkin lymphoma. Study summary: It was nivolumab at 3 mg/kg, given intravenously every 2 weeks, that patients received. General study findings and limits: Before treatment, TCR diversity in newly diagnosed patients was reportedly lower than in healthy donors. TCR diversity in CD4+, not CD8+, cells rose significantly by C4D1. Patients starting nivolumab under 1 year after ASCT were excluded.

The germline V gene has CDR1 SNHLY and CDR2 FYNNEI. Deletions cut 1 base from V and 1 base from J, with 4 bases between. There are 13 residues in the CDR3. Brentuximab vedotin exposure varied among the patients, all of whom had relapsed after autologous stem cell transplantation. The chain combines TRBV2 with TRBJ1-2, with no clear D. The TCR originated in a human donor with classical Hodgkin lymphoma. The specimen comprised peripheral blood mononuclear cells (PBMCs), sampled at baseline. CDR3: CASSEEGNYGYTF. DNA of the CDR3: TGTGCCAGCAGTGAAGAGGGTAACTATGGCTACACCTTC.